A selection of T cell receptor beta chains follows, all from one sample in a study of memory CD8 T cells in hepatitis C reinfection. The assay was immunoSEQ multiplex PCR, and TCRdb's table has in-frame clones only and misses some. The sample records under 60,000 clones, over 85% being singletons. The source material was naive CD8+ T cells sorted from blood. The receptors come from a man between 18 and 35 years old with hepatitis C virus infection. CDR3s include the opening cysteine and the closing phenylalanine or tryptophan. The D gene is left open where the match is weak. Clone size is given for some rows only: seen once, a few or many times, or a class if the clone is expanded.

j_call d_call clone_size v_call cdr3_aa cdr3_nt
TRBJ2-5 - - TRBV4-1 CASSQEYRGETQYF TGCGCCAGCAGCCAAGAGTATAGGGGAGAGACCCAGTACTTC
TRBJ2-5 - - TRBV9 CASSVGGNEETQYF TGTGCCAGCAGCGTAGGAGGGAATGAAGAGACCCAGTACTTC
TRBJ1-3 TRBD1 once TRBV5-1 CASSLDRTGEGHTIYF TGCGCCAGCAGCTTGGACAGGACAGGGGAAGGACACACCATATATTTT
TRBJ1-1 - - TRBV6-6 CASSYQVGQFAEAFF TGTGCCAGCAGTTACCAGGTCGGACAATTCGCTGAAGCTTTCTTT
TRBJ2-7 - once TRBV27 CASSLSRGTLYEQYF TGTGCCAGCAGTTTATCAAGGGGGACGCTCTACGAGCAGTACTTC
TRBJ2-7 - - TRBV7-9 CASSLVGGIGYEQYF TGTGCCAGCAGCTTAGTAGGGGGAATAGGGTACGAGCAGTACTTC
TRBJ2-1 TRBD2 - TRBV9 CASSEGLADYNEQFF TGTGCCAGCAGCGAGGGACTAGCGGACTACAATGAGCAGTTCTTC
TRBJ1-1 - - TRBV19 CASSMGGGTEAFF TGTGCCAGTAGTATGGGGGGGGGCACTGAAGCTTTCTTT
TRBJ2-2 - - TRBV6-1 CASSDAPGYPGELFF TGTGCCAGCAGTGACGCGCCAGGGTATCCCGGGGAGCTGTTTTTT
TRBJ1-3 - - TRBV11-2 CASSLARGGTGNTIYF TGTGCCAGCAGCTTAGCTCGGGGAGGGACGGGAAACACCATATATTTT
TRBJ2-3 TRBD2 - TRBV5-6 CASSSLGTSGVDTQYF TGTGCCAGCAGCTCCCTCGGGACTAGCGGGGTGGATACGCAGTATTTT
TRBJ1-4 - - TRBV27 CASSFAGGDEKLFF TGTGCCAGCAGTTTCGCTGGGGGGGATGAAAAACTGTTTTTT
TRBJ2-1 TRBD2 - TRBV27 CASSPGTSGHNEQFF TGTGCCAGCAGTCCCGGGACTAGCGGTCACAATGAGCAGTTCTTC
TRBJ2-3 TRBD2 - TRBV6-6 CASRTGRGGFTDTQYF TGTGCCAGCAGGACTGGGCGGGGGGGTTTTACAGATACGCAGTATTTT
TRBJ2-2 - - TRBV13 CASSVGPRTTLTGELFF TGTGCCAGCAGCGTAGGGCCCAGGACTACCCTCACCGGGGAGCTGTTTTTT
TRBJ2-3 - - TRBV7-6 CASSLALIFGSDSDTQYF TGTGCCAGCAGCTTAGCGCTAATATTTGGTAGCGACTCAGATACGCAGTATTTT
TRBJ1-2 - - TRBV6-1 CASSELRDYGYTF TGTGCCAGCAGTGAACTGCGGGACTATGGCTACACCTTC
TRBJ2-3 - - TRBV7-9 CASSPGGTDTQYF TGTGCCAGCAGCCCAGGGGGCACAGATACGCAGTATTTT
TRBJ2-3 - - TRBV27 CASAAEAPSTDTQYF TGTGCCAGCGCCGCGGAGGCCCCCAGCACAGATACGCAGTATTTT
TRBJ2-3 TRBD2 - TRBV7-2 CASSSGTSGTDTQYF TGTGCCAGCAGCTCCGGGACTAGCGGCACAGATACGCAGTATTTT
TRBJ2-5 TRBD2 - TRBV4-1 CASSQGLAGGLQETQYF TGCGCCAGCAGCCAAGGACTAGCGGGGGGACTACAAGAGACCCAGTACTTC
TRBJ1-1 - once TRBV11-2 CASSLRGFGGAYTEAFF TGTGCCAGCAGCTTACGGGGCTTTGGGGGCGCATACACTGAAGCTTTCTTT
TRBJ1-4 - - TRBV5-1 CASSHPGEEGEKLFF TGCGCCAGCAGTCACCCCGGGGAGGAGGGTGAAAAACTGTTTTTT
TRBJ1-1 - - TRBV19 CASSIPPDEGNTEAFF TGTGCCAGTAGTATCCCCCCGGACGAGGGGAACACTGAAGCTTTCTTT
TRBJ2-5 TRBD2 - TRBV5-8 CASSPGLAGEETQYF TGTGCCAGCAGCCCGGGACTAGCGGGAGAAGAGACCCAGTACTTC
TRBJ2-1 TRBD2 - TRBV5-1 CASRAGLAGVFVNEQFF TGCGCCAGCAGGGCTGGACTAGCGGGAGTATTCGTCAATGAGCAGTTCTTC
TRBJ1-1 TRBD1 few TRBV5-8 CASDFMGQGNTEAFF TGTGCCAGCGATTTCATGGGACAGGGGAACACTGAAGCTTTCTTT
TRBJ1-2 TRBD1 - TRBV6-5 CASSSGTGEGYTF TGTGCCAGCAGTTCCGGGACAGGGGAAGGCTACACCTTC
TRBJ1-5 - once TRBV5-3 CARSCVGGENSNQPQHF TGTGCCAGAAGCTGCGTGGGAGGGGAAAATAGCAATCAGCCCCAGCATTTT
TRBJ1-3 - - TRBV6-1 CASSEGDFYSGNTIYF TGTGCCAGCAGTGAAGGGGACTTCTACTCTGGAAACACCATATATTTT
TRBJ2-7 - - TRBV27 CASRGGLEVYEQYF TGTGCCAGCAGGGGGGGGCTGGAGGTCTACGAGCAGTACTTC
TRBJ2-7 - - TRBV7-5 CARSLDRVEQYF TGTGCCAGAAGCTTAGACAGGGTCGAGCAGTACTTC
TRBJ2-3 - - TRBV5-1 CASSLEQDSTDTQYF TGCGCCAGCAGCTTGGAACAGGATAGCACAGATACGCAGTATTTT
TRBJ1-1 TRBD1 few TRBV4-1 CASSHPGQRNTEAFF TGCGCCAGCAGCCACCCGGGACAGAGGAACACTGAAGCTTTCTTT
TRBJ2-2 - once TRBV28 CASSAGPEASSNTGELFF TGTGCCAGCAGTGCGGGCCCGGAGGCAAGTTCGAACACCGGGGAGCTGTTTTTT
TRBJ1-2 TRBD1 - TRBV19 CASSIVWQGEYGYTF TGTGCCAGTAGTATAGTCTGGCAGGGGGAATATGGCTACACCTTC
TRBJ2-5 TRBD2 - TRBV5-4 CASSPPGVAGETQYF TGTGCCAGCAGCCCCCCAGGGGTAGCGGGGGAGACCCAGTACTTC